These 17 T cell receptor beta chains originate from one sample sequenced in a study of blood T cells in healthy people across ages (dated by TCRdb to the mid-2010s). Receptor amplification or capture employed 5' RACE. Sequencing was carried out with an Illumina HiSeq 2500. A second roughly 7 to 12 cycle PCR used a sample-barcoded 5' primer and a J-beta primer mix. TCRdb reanalyzed the raw reads on its own, using fastp at Q25 for trimming and MiXCR for clone calling, and kept in-frame beta chains. CDR3 protein duplicates are merged, each entry listing the most common genes and DNA. This sample holds hundreds of thousands of distinct CDR3 sequences; approximately 59% were observed only once. Around 37% of the sample is taken by the ten largest. Material for sequencing was blood. The origin of the receptors is a man aged 55 to 70 in good health.

This clonotype was seen only a few times. CDR3 protein: CASSYLNEQYF. For the CDR3, the DNA is TGTGCCAGCAGTTATCTGAACGAGCAGTACTTC. V usage is TRBV2 and J usage is TRBJ2-7; no definite D call. The CDR3 runs to 11 residues. Germline CDR1 reads SNHLY; CDR2 reads FYNNEI. V lost 5 bases and J 5 bases, leaving 7 bases between the germline ends. Full variable domain (outside the CDR3, taken from reference TRBV2 and TRBJ2-7): EPEVTQTPSHQVTQMGQEVILRCVPISNHLYFYWYRQILGQKVEFLVSFYNNEISEKSEIFDDQFSVERPDGSNFTLKIRSTKLEDSAMYFCASSYLNEQYFGPGTRLTVT.

The rearrangement uses TRBV10-3 and TRBJ1-4; perhaps TRBD1 as D (6 bases). The CDR3 runs to 15 residues. CDR1 is ENHRY, CDR2 SYGVKD, per germline. V was cut by 3 bases and J by 7 bases, with 15 bases left in between. In DNA, the CDR3 is TGTGCCATCAGTGACATGGGGGGGCAGGTTGAAAAACTGTTTTTT. Translated: CAISDMGGQVEKLFF.

The chain carries TRBV4-1 and TRBJ1-5; D is unresolved. This CDR3 region has 14 residues. V was cut by 4 bases and J by 1 base, with 8 bases left in between. Germline CDR1 is MGHRA and CDR2 is YSYEKL. In nucleotides, the CDR3 is TGCGCCAGCAGCCCCCGGTACAGCAATCAGCCCCAGCATTTT. Amino acids: CASSPRYSNQPQHF.

V gene TRBV4-2 combines with J gene TRBJ2-1, with 8 bases fitting TRBD2. CDR1 LGHNA and CDR2 YNFKEQ come from the germline V gene. V dropped 4 bases and J dropped 5; count of bases not matched to a gene: 10. The CDR3 runs to 16 residues. The CDR3 protein is CASSPRTAGEDNEQFF. As DNA, the CDR3 is TGTGCCAGCAGCCCACGGACAGCGGGGGAGGACAATGAGCAGTTCTTC.

J is TRBJ1-1 and V is TRBV20-1, with a tentative D call TRBD1 (6 bases). The germline V gene encodes CDR1 DFQATT and CDR2 SNEGSKA (reference sequence). Trimming cost V 6 bases and J 4 bases, with 15 bases left between them. The CDR3 sequence is 13 residues long. The CDR3 region has the DNA TGCAGTGCCACCCGGGACACAGGCACTGAAGCTTTCTTT. Encoded protein: CSATRDTGTEAFF.

This clonotype showed up many times. This chain connects TRBV7-9 to TRBJ2-7; D remains ambiguous. Germline V gives CDR1 SEHNR, CDR2 FQNEAQ (reference sequence). V dropped 3 bases and J dropped 0 bases, with 9 bases sitting between them. This CDR3 comprises 14 residues. CDR3 protein: CASSLGRSSYEQYF. CDR3 DNA sequence: TGTGCCAGCAGCTTGGGCAGGAGCTCCTACGAGCAGTACTTC. Variable domain in full (rest from reference TRBV7-9 and TRBJ2-7): DTGVSQNPRHKITKRGQNVTFRCDPISEHNRLYWYRQTLGQGPEFLTYFQNEAQLEKSRLLSDRFSAERPKGSFSTLEIQRTEQGDSAMYLCASSLGRSSYEQYFGPGTRLTVT.

The chain has TRBV5-1 and TRBJ2-7; TRBD2 matches at 8 bases. The CDR3 contains 14 residues. Germline values: CDR1 SGHRS, CDR2 YFSETQ. Trimming removed 7 bases from V and 3 bases from J; junction bases left unmatched: 9. DNA of the CDR3: TGCGCCAGCCGCCGGGAGGGGGTTGGCTACGAGCAGTACTTC. Its protein product is CASRREGVGYEQYF. The full variable domain, with the rest looked up from reference TRBV5-1 and TRBJ2-7, is KAGVTQTPRYLIKTRGQQVTLSCSPISGHRSVSWYQQTPGQGLQFLFEYFSETQRNKGNFPGRFSGRQFSNSRSEMNVSTLELGDSALYLCASRREGVGYEQYFGPGTRLTVT.

This clonotype was recorded a few times. The J gene is TRBJ2-1, the V gene TRBV12-3 or TRBV12-4, with 9 bases identical to TRBD2. CDR3 length: 15 residues. V lost 1 base, J lost 6 bases, and 4 bases stayed unmatched. The CDR3 nucleotides are TGTGCCAGCAGTTTAGGTGCGGGGGGGCTCAATGAGCAGTTCTTC. Protein sequence: CASSLGAGGLNEQFF.

This clonotype was counted between two and nine times. The rearrangement joins TRBV29-1 to TRBJ1-2; D remains ambiguous. Trimming cost V 8 bases and J 4 bases, with 11 bases left between them. CDR3 size: 11 residues. Per germline, CDR1 SQVTM and CDR2 ANQGSEA. CDR3 sequence (DNA): TGCAGCTCGGACGGTACCTATGGCTACACCTTC. This sequence encodes CSSDGTYGYTF.

This rearrangement joins TRBV5-1 to TRBJ2-5, with a possible D match to TRBD2 (5 bases). V was trimmed by 6 bases and J by 0 bases, leaving 9 bases between them. Germline CDR1 SGHRS, CDR2 YFSETQ. This CDR3 comprises 13 residues. This chain's CDR3 is CASNEGDQETQYF. CDR3 coding DNA: TGCGCCAGCAACGAGGGCGACCAAGAGACCCAGTACTTC. Full variable domain (rest looked up from reference TRBV5-1 and TRBJ2-5): KAGVTQTPRYLIKTRGQQVTLSCSPISGHRSVSWYQQTPGQGLQFLFEYFSETQRNKGNFPGRFSGRQFSNSRSEMNVSTLELGDSALYLCASNEGDQETQYFGPGTRLLVL.

In its sample, this clonotype was seen once. V gene TRBV6-1 combines with J gene TRBJ2-6; D is possibly TRBD1 (5 bases). There are 17 residues in the CDR3. The germline V gene encodes CDR1 MNHNS and CDR2 SASEGT. Trimming removed 3 bases at V and 0 bases at J, with 12 bases between. CDR3 coding DNA: TGTGCCAGCAGTGATCAGGGTCAAAACTCTGGGGCCAACGTCCTGACTTTC. It yields the protein CASSDQGQNSGANVLTF.

V is TRBV5-1 and J is TRBJ2-3; TRBD2 agrees at 8 bases. CDR3 length: 15 amino acids. Germline CDR1 SGHRS, CDR2 YFSETQ. The junction had 5 bases not matched to a gene; V was cut back by 1 base and J by 4 bases. CDR3 in DNA: TGCGCCAGCAGCTTGCAGGGAGCGGGAGCAGATACGCAGTATTTT. Translation gives CASSLQGAGADTQYF.

This clonotype came up a few times. The V and J genes are TRBV12-5 and TRBJ2-5; 7 positions agree with TRBD1. Germline V gene data show CDR1 as LGHNT and CDR2 as FRNRAP. Trimming at V came to 2 bases and at J to 11 bases, leaving 17 bases not matched to a gene. This CDR3 has 16 amino acids. In DNA form, the CDR3 reads TGTGCTAGTGGTTTGCGGCTAGGGCAGGGGGTGAATGAGCAGTACTTC. This codes for CASGLRLGQGVNEQYF. Full variable domain (outside the CDR3, taken from reference TRBV12-5 and TRBJ2-5): DARVTQTPRHKVTEMGQEVTMRCQPILGHNTVFWYRQTMMQGLELLAYFRNRAPLDDSGMPKDRFSAEMPDATLATLKIQPSEPRDSAVYFCASGLRLGQGVNEQYFGPGTRLLVL.

The chain combines TRBV25-1 with TRBJ2-1; the match to TRBD2 covers 12 bases. This CDR3 contains 15 residues. Trimming took 8 bases from V and 9 from J; bases not matched to a gene: 11. Germline lookup yields CDR1 MGHDK and CDR2 SYGVNS. In DNA form, the CDR3 reads TGTGCCAGCCAAGGACTAGCGGGGTCCAGGGGTGAGCAGTTCTTC. Translation: CASQGLAGSRGEQFF.

V usage is TRBV9 and J usage is TRBJ2-5; D possibly corresponds to TRBD1 (5 bases). The germline CDR1 and CDR2 sequences are SGDLS and YYNGEE. The V end was cut by 4 bases, the J end by 1 base, with 11 bases between. This CDR3 spans 14 amino acids. The CDR3 sequence is CASSPRQSQETQYF. The CDR3 DNA reads as TGTGCCAGCAGCCCCAGACAGTCCCAAGAGACCCAGTACTTC.

This chain links TRBV20-1 with TRBJ1-2; 8 nucleotides align to TRBD1. Germline values: CDR1 DFQATT, CDR2 SNEGSKA (reference sequence). This CDR3 is 13 amino acids long. J was trimmed by 3 bases and V by 5 bases; bases with no gene match: 5. For the CDR3, the DNA is TGCAGTGCTCGACCGGACAGGGACTATGGCTACACCTTC. It yields the protein CSARPDRDYGYTF.

The rearrangement uses TRBV4-2 and TRBJ2-1; 11 positions agree with TRBD2. Trimming at V came to 0 bases and at J to 5 bases, leaving 18 bases not matched to a gene. Germline V gene sequence: CDR1 LGHNA, CDR2 YNFKEQ. The CDR3 is made up of 21 amino acids. CDR3 in DNA: TGTGCCAGCAGCCAAGATCACATCGGCTATAGCGGGGGGGCTTTAGACAATGAGCAGTTCTTC. It encodes CASSQDHIGYSGGALDNEQFF.